This T cell receptor (beta chain) emerged from a study of blood T cell repertoires in COVID-19. In the study overall: In each case, the material was cDNA or gDNA derived from T cells, B-cell-depleted T cells, or PBMCs.

Germline V gives CDR1 SEHNR, CDR2 FQNEAQ (reference sequence). The CDR3 has 12 amino acids. V dropped 6 bases and J dropped 13; count of bases not matched to a gene: 6. In the original analysis: For nucleated cells, counts were estimated from reference gene primer amplification. Method: immunoSEQ multiplex PCR; TCRdb's copy keeps in-frame clones and lacks some. V and J calls and clone size are given by that table; D and trimming were obtained from the DNA. The data show a few hundred thousand clones, around 89% seen once. The sample consisted of peripheral blood. The V call is TRBV7-9, the J call TRBJ1-6, with 7 bases aligning to TRBD1. This receptor was obtained from a man aged 25-45 years with acute or convalescent COVID-19. CDR3 protein: CASSSQGWPLHF. The DNA of the CDR3 is TGTGCCAGCAGTTCACAGGGGTGGCCCCTCCACTTT. Drawing the rest from reference TRBV7-9 and TRBJ1-6, the complete variable domain is DTGVSQNPRHKITKRGQNVTFRCDPISEHNRLYWYRQTLGQGPEFLTYFQNEAQLEKSRLLSDRFSAERPKGSFSTLEIQRTEQGDSAMYLCASSSQGWPLHFGNGTRLTVT.